Listed here is a single TCR beta chain. The table lists this clonotype with a few counts. There is no known antigen for this receptor. No quality values exist for individual bases; no much larger clone is one base distant. This sample is part of a study of blood T cells in healthy people across ages (dated by TCRdb to between 2014 and 2016). Background for the entire study: In model experiments, roughly one uniquely barcoded TCR beta cDNA molecule per two T cells was captured by template switching. Using deep sequencing normalized with unique cDNA molecular identifiers, the study measured how TCR beta repertoire diversity changes with age. The donors were split into four age groups: young (average around 15 years), middle-aged (roughly 42), aged (roughly 60) and long-lived (more than 80). Using the same blood draw, the study looked at two additional independent replicas of 1 million unique cDNA reads for two donors, one aged 18 to 30 and the other aged 80 or older. Study-level results and caveats: Donor CMV infection status was unknown, potentially confounding age-related changes in expanded clonotypes. Bulk unsorted PBMC profiling prevented conclusive comparison of naive and antigen-experienced compartments. Total diversity estimates from one million sequenced T cells were considered lower bounds and underestimates. There was a strong correlation between observed TCR beta diversity and the percentage of naive T cells measured by flow cytometry. Compared with the aged group, the long-lived group had more naive CD4+ T cells, fewer expanded clones and increased TCR diversity, suggesting age selection. As age increased, observed TCR beta diversity per million T cells dropped in a roughly linear way, and a significant reduction was already evident by age 40.

V is cut back by 4 bases and J by 4 bases, with 20 bases in the junction unmatched. From the germline V gene, CDR1 is SGHRS and CDR2 is YFSETQ. Reading from cysteine to phenylalanine, the CDR3 counts 20 amino acids. Kept here is only the CDR3 DNA, which spans 60 bases and is read in frame from base 1. Donors were about 36 systemically healthy Caucasian individuals from Russia aged 6 to 90 years. Roughly 10 milliliters of peripheral blood were collected from each donor into EDTA-treated Vacutainer tubes. Ficoll-Paque density-gradient centrifugation was used to isolate PBMCs, with at least 7 million per sample. Total RNA, at least 6 micrograms per sample, was extracted from PBMCs with Trizol reagent. Naive CD45RAhigh/CD27high T cell percentages were measured by flow cytometry on a PBMC aliquot from every donor. Receptor amplification or capture employed 5' RACE. The instrument given in TCRdb is Illumina HiSeq 2500. A second PCR of about 6 to 11 cycles was performed with a sample-barcoded 5' primer and a J-beta primer mix. A template-switch 5' adaptor carrying 12 random nucleotides introduced a unique molecular identifier onto each TCR beta cDNA molecule. Each sample yielded at least 3 million CDR3-containing paired-end reads. First-strand cDNA synthesis was performed from all RNA using the Mint cDNA synthesis kit, with priming by a TRBC-specific oligonucleotide. After uracil-DNA glycosylase treatment, a first 18-cycle PCR used universal primers M1SS and BC2_uni_R on all cDNA. In the authors' own workflow: Each sample was normalized by randomly selecting 1 million high-quality reads, each carrying a distinct molecular identifier. Reads with shared molecular identifiers were discarded instead of being binned into consensus sequences. MiTCR, run with a Q25 quality threshold and the strictest error-elimination algorithm, handled CDR3 identification, clonotype clustering and error correction. A nonparametric unseen species model using Euler transformation provided a lower-bound estimate of total TCR beta diversity. The raw public data were reprocessed by TCRdb itself: fastp quality trimming at Q25, MiXCR clonotype calling, in-frame beta chains only. Identical CDR3 protein sequences are pooled into one entry, listed with their most common genes and DNA. V and J calls and clone size were set by TCRdb, not the authors. The sample table shows 550,000 to 650,000 distinct CDR3 sequences, and roughly a quarter are seen once. Approximately 3.5% of the sample lies in the top ten.

The same data also went into a second study, on T cells of mothers and their children. The second study also describes: Nine systemically healthy Caucasian individuals served as donors, namely three mothers together with their six children. cDNA synthesis used all of the extracted RNA, with approximately 1.4 ug of RNA in each 15 ul reaction. In the second PCR, the M1S primer added sample barcodes and 2-4 random nucleotides. Over 9 million TCR beta CDR3 reads were obtained for each mother, and some 3.1 million reads were obtained for each child. Thymic selection shapes the output of TCR recombination in a similar way in related and unrelated pairs, and inherited differences have a minor effect. Related mother-child pairs always showed normalized repertoire overlap that was slightly higher than in unrelated mother-child pairs, though the difference was never significant. With a sensitivity of approximately 100 clones per million clonotypes, no persistent microchimeric T cell clones were detected. In the study, deep NGS was used to compare the TCR beta repertoires of mothers and children, and features distinguishing related mother-child pairs from unrelated individuals were sought. On average, the children were roughly 11 +/- 4 years old, while the mothers were about 40 +/- 4 years old. Libraries were sequenced on Illumina HiSeq 2000 with 100+100 nt paired-end reads after adapter ligation with NEBNext reagents. Mother and child libraries were prepared a month apart and sequenced in separate runs to prevent cross-contamination. For each donor, between about 500,000 and 2,200,000 distinct TCR beta clonotypes were identified. Naive TCR beta clonotypes were estimated from low-frequency clonotypes matched to each donor's FACS-determined naive share, without sorting.

This chain is built from TRBV5-1 and TRBJ2-7, and 13 junctional nucleotides match TRBD2. The TCR comes from a boy aged 2 to 10 in good health. The sequenced sample was blood. At the DNA level, the sequence is TGCGCCAGCAGCCTCTCGACTAGCGGGAGGACCAGGGTACAGGTGTACGAGCAGTACTTC. It is translated as CASSLSTSGRTRVQVYEQYF.